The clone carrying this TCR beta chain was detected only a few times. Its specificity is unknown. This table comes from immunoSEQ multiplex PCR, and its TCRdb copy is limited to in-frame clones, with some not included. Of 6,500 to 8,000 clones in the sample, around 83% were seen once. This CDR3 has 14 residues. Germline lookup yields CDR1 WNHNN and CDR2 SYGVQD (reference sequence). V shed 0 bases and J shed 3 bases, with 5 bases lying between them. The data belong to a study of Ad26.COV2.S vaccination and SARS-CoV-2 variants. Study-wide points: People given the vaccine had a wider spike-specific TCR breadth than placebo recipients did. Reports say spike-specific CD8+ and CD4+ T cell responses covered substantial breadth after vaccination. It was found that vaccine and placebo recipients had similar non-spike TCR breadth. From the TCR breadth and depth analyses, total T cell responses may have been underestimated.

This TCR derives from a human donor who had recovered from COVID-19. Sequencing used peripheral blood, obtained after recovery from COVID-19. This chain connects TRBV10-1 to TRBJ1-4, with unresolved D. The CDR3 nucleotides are TGCGCCAGCAGTGAGTCGAGTGCTAATGAAAAACTGTTTTTT. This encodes CASSESSANEKLFF.